This TCR beta chain was retrieved from a study of OX40 agonist ivuxolimab in advanced cancers. Study as a whole: Partial responses were achieved by three patients, of whom one had hepatocellular carcinoma and two had cutaneous melanoma. Study-level findings and limits: CD8+ T cells (on average) carried more expanded clones than CD4+ T cells.

Germline-derived CDR1 and CDR2 are SEHNR and FQNEAQ (reference sequence). The CDR3 has 14 amino acids. V shed 4 bases, J shed 8 bases, and the junction held 6 bases outside the gene matches. Sequencing used immunoSEQ multiplex PCR; TCRdb keeps in-frame clones, though not all of them. The sample holds 53,000 or so clones, approximately 90% seen once. As for this clone: The antigen is undetermined.

The clonotype comes from an adult with an advanced solid tumor such as melanoma, head and neck, liver or kidney cancer. Specimen: CD4+ or CD8+ T cells sorted from blood, collected in a trial of the OX40 agonist ivuxolimab. V is TRBV7-9 and J is TRBJ2-1; 9 nucleotides align to TRBD1. The CDR3 coding sequence is TGTGCCAGCAGCTCCGGGACAGGGAACCATGAGCAGTTCTTC. This sequence encodes CASSSGTGNHEQFF.